What follows are 4 T cell receptor beta chains derived from one specimen sequenced in a study of cytomegalovirus exposure and HLA in healthy donors. PCR involved 60 Vbeta and 13 Jbeta primers. Measured with immunoSEQ multiplex PCR; TCRdb has only the in-frame clones, and not every one. The sample lists 30,000 to 45,000 clones, approximately 80% occurring once. Material: PBMCs. Every receptor here comes from a woman aged 40 to 50 in good health and CMV-seronegative.

The chain uses TRBV9 and TRBJ2-6; tentative D call: TRBD1 (6 bases). V shed 3 bases and J shed 0 bases, with 16 bases lying between them. The germline V gene encodes CDR1 SGDLS and CDR2 YYNGEE. CDR3 length equals 18 residues. CDR3 protein: CASSATRDMPSGANVLTF. The CDR3 nucleotides read TGTGCCAGCAGCGCGACCCGGGACATGCCCTCTGGGGCCAACGTCCTGACTTTC.

This clone was counted a few times. The gene calls are TRBV4-3 and TRBJ2-3; tentative D call: TRBD2 (6 bases). The V and J ends lost 0 bases and 8 bases respectively, with 15 bases between them. The CDR3 runs to 15 residues. Germline lookup yields CDR1 LGHNA and CDR2 YSLEER. The CDR3 loop reads CASSQEPGGSSTQYF. For the CDR3, the DNA is TGCGCCAGCAGCCAAGAACCCGGGGGTTCCTCTACGCAGTATTTT.

The chain couples TRBV7-8 to TRBJ2-7, with a weak D call TRBD2 (5 bases). Trimming shortened V by 5 bases and J by 1 base, and 12 bases separated the two germline ends. The CDR3 covers 14 residues. Germline V gene sequence: CDR1 SGHVS, CDR2 FQNEAQ. The CDR3 DNA reads as TGTGCCAGCAGCCCCCGGACGGGATCCTACGAGCAGTACTTC. It specifies CASSPRTGSYEQYF.

The chain uses TRBV2 and TRBJ1-1; 9 bases map to TRBD1. The CDR3 spans 13 residues. Per the germline V gene, CDR1 is SNHLY and CDR2 is FYNNEI. V was pared by 10 bases and J by 4 bases, with 7 bases of the junction left unmatched. The CDR3 nucleotides read TGTGCCACCGGACAGGGGTCGCTCACTGAAGCTTTCTTT. Protein sequence: CATGQGSLTEAFF. The entire variable domain, with the rest obtained from reference TRBV2 and TRBJ1-1, is as follows: EPEVTQTPSHQVTQMGQEVILRCVPISNHLYFYWYRQILGQKVEFLVSFYNNEISEKSEIFDDQFSVERPDGSNFTLKIRSTKLEDSAMYFCATGQGSLTEAFFGQGTRLTVV.